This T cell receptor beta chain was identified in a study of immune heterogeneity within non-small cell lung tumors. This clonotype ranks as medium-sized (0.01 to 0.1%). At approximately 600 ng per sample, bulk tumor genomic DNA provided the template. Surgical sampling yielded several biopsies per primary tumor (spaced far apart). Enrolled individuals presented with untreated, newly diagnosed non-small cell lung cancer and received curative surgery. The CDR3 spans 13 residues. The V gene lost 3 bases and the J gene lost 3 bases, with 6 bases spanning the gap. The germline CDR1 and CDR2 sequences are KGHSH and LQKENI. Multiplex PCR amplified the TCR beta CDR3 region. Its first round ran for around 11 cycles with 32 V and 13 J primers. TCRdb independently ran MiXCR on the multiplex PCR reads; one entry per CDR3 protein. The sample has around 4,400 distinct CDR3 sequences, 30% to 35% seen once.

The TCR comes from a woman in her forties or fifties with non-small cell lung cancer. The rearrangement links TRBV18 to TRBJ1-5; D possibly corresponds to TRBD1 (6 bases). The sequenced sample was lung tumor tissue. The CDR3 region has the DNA TGTGCCAGCTCACCGGGGGCCAATCAGCCCCAGCATTTT. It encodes CASSPGANQPQHF. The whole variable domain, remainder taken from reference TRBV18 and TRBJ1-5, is NAGVMQNPRHLVRRRGQEARLRCSPMKGHSHVYWYRQLPEEGLKFMVYLQKENIIDESGMPKERFSAEFPKEGPSILRIQQVVRGDSAAYFCASSPGANQPQHFGDGTRLSIL.